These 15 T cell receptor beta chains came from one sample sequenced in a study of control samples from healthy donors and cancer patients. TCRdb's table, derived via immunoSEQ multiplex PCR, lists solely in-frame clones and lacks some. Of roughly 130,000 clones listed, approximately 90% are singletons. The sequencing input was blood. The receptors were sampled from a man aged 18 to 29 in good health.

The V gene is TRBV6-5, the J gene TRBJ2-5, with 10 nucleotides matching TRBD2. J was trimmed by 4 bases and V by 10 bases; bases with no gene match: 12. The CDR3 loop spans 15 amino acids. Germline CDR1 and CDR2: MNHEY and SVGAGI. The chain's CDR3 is CATLEAGGRGETQYF. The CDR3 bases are TGTGCCACCTTAGAAGCGGGGGGGCGTGGAGAGACCCAGTACTTC.

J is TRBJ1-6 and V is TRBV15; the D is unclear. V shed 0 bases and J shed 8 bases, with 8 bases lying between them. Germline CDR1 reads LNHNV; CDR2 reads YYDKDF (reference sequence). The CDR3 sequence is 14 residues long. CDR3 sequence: CATSRDGGYSPLHF. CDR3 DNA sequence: TGTGCCACCAGCAGAGATGGAGGGTATTCACCCCTCCACTTT.

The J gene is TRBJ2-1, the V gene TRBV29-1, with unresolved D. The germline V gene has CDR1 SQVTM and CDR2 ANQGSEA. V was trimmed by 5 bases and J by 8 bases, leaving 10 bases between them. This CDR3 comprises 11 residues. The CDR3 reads CSVRGWDEQFF. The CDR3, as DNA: TGCAGCGTTCGTGGGTGGGATGAGCAGTTCTTC.

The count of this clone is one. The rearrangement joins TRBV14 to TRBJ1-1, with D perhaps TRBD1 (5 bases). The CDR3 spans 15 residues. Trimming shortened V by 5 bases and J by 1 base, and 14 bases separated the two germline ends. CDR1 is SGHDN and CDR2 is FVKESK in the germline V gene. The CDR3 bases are TGTGCCAGCAGCGATCTCATGGGGGGGAACACTGAAGCTTTCTTT. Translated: CASSDLMGGNTEAFF.

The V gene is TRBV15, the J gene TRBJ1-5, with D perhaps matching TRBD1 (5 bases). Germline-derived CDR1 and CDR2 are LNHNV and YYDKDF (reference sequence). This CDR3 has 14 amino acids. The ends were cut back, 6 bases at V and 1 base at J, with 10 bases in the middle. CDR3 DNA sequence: TGTGCCACCAGTGGAAGGGGCAGCAATCAGCCCCAGCATTTT. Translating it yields CATSGRGSNQPQHF.

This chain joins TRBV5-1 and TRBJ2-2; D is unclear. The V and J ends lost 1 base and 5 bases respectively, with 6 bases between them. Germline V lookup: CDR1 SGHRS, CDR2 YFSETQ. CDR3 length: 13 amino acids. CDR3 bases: TGCGCCAGCAGCTTGTGGCAAACCGGGGAGCTGTTTTTT. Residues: CASSLWQTGELFF.

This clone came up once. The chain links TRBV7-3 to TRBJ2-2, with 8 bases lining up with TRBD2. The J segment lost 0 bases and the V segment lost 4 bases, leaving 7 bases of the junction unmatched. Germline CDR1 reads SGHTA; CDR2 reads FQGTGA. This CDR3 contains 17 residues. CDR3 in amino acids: CASSWGRSGANTGELFF. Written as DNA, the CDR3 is TGTGCCAGCAGCTGGGGGCGTAGCGGGGCGAACACCGGGGAGCTGTTTTTT.

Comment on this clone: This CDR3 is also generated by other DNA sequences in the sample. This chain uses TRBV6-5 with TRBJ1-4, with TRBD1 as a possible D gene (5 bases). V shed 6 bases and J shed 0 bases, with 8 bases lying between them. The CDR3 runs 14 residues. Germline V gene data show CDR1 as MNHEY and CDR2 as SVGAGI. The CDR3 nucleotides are TGTGCCAGCAGAGACAGCGCAACTAATGAAAAACTGTTTTTT. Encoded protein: CASRDSATNEKLFF.

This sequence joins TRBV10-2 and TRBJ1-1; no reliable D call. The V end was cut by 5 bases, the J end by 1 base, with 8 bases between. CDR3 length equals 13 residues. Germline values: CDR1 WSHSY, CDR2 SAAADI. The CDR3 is CASSTERNTEAFF. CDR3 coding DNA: TGCGCCAGCAGTACTGAGAGGAACACTGAAGCTTTCTTT.

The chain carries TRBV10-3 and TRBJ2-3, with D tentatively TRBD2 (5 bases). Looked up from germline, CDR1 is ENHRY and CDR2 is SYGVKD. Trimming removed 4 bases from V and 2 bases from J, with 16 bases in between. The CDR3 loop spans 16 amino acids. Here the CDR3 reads CAISGGLLDNTDTQYF. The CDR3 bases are TGTGCCATCAGTGGCGGGCTCCTCGATAACACAGATACGCAGTATTTT.

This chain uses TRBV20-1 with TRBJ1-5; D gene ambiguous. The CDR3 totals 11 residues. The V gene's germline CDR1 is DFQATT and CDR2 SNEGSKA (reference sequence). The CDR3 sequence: CRDASNQPQHF. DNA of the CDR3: TGCAGGGACGCTAGCAATCAGCCCCAGCATTTT.

The CDR3 loop reads CSVQTVVMNTEAFF. CDR3 bases: TGCAGCGTTCAGACTGTAGTCATGAACACTGAAGCTTTCTTT. This chain uses TRBV29-1 with TRBJ1-1; D gene ambiguous. V lost 5 bases to trimming and J lost 0 bases, with 13 bases between them. In germline, CDR1 is SQVTM, CDR2 ANQGSEA. This CDR3 region has 14 residues.

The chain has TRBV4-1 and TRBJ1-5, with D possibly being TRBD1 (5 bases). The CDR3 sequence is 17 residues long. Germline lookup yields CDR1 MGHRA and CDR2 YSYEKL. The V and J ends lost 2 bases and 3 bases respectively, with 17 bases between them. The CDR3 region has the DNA TGCGCCAGCAGCCAAAACGTGGGGACTTTCGCCAATCAGCCCCAGCATTTT. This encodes CASSQNVGTFANQPQHF.

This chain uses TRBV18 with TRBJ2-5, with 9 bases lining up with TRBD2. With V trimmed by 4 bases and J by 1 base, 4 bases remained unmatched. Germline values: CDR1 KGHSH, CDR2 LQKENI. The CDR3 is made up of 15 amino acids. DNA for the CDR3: TGTGCCAGCTCACGGGGACTAGCCCCCCAAGAGACCCAGTACTTC. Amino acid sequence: CASSRGLAPQETQYF.

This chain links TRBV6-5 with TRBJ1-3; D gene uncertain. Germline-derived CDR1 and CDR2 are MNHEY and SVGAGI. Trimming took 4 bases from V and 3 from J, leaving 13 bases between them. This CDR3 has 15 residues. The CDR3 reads CASSSSLVSGNTIYF. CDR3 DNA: TGTGCCAGCAGTTCTAGCTTGGTTAGTGGAAACACCATATATTTT.